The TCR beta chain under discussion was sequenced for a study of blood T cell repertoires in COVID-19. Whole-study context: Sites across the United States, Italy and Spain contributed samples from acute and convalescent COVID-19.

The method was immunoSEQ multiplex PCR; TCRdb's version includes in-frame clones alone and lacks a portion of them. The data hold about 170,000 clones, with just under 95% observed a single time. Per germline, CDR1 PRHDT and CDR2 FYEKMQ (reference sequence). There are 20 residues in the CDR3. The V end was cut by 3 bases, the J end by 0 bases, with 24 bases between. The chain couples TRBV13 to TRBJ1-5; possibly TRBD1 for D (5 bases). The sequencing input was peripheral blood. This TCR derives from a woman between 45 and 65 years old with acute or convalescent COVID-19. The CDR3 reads CASSLPNQSTGVYSNQPQHF. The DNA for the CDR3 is TGTGCCAGCAGCTTGCCAAACCAGAGCACGGGGGTATATAGCAATCAGCCCCAGCATTTT.